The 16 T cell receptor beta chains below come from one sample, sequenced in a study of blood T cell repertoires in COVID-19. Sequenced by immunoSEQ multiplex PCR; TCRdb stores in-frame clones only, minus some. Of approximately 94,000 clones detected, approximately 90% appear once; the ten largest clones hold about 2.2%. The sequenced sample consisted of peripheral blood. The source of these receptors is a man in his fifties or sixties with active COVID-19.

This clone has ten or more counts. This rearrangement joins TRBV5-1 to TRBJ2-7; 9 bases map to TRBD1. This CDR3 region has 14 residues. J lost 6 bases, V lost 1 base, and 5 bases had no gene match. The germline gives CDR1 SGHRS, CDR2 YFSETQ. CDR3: CASSLIQGAGEQYF. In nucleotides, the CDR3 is TGCGCCAGCAGCTTGATACAGGGGGCGGGCGAGCAGTACTTC.

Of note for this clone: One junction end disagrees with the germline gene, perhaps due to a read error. CDR3 protein: CANSETSGVYNEQFF. CDR3 nucleotides: TGTGCCAACAGTGAGACTAGCGGGGTATACAATGAGCAGTTCTTC. This chain connects TRBV6-1 to TRBJ2-1; 11 positions agree with TRBD2. The CDR3 extends over 15 amino acids. Germline V gene data show CDR1 as MNHNS and CDR2 as SASEGT.

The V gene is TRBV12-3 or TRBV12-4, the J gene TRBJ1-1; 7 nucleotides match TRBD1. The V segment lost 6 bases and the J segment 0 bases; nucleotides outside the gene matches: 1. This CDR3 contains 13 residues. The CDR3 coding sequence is TGTGCCAGCAGGGACAGGATGAACACTGAAGCTTTCTTT. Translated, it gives CASRDRMNTEAFF.

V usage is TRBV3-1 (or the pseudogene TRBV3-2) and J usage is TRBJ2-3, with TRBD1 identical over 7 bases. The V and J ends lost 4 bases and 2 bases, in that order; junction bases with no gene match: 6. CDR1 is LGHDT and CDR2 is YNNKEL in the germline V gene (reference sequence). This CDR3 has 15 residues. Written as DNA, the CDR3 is TGTGCCAGCAGCCTAATGGGACAGCTCACAGATACGCAGTATTTT. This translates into CASSLMGQLTDTQYF.

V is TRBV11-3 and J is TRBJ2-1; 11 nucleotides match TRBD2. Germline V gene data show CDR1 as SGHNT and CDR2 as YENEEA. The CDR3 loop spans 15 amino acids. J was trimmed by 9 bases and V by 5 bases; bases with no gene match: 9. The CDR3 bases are TGTGCCAGCAGCGTACTAGCGGGGGTCCAGACTGAGCAGTTCTTC. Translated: CASSVLAGVQTEQFF.

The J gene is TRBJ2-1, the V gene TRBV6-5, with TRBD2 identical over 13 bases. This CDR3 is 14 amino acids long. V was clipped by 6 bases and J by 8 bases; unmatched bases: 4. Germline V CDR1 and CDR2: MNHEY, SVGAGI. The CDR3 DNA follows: TGTGCCAGCAGACGGACTAGCGGGAGTTATGAGCAGTTCTTC. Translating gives CASRRTSGSYEQFF.

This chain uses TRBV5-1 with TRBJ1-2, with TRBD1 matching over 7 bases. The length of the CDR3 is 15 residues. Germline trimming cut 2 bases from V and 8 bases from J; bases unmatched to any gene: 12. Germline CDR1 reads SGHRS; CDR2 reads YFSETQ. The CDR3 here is CASSFPAGGSTGYTF. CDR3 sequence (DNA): TGCGCCAGCAGCTTTCCAGCAGGGGGGTCTACCGGCTACACCTTC.

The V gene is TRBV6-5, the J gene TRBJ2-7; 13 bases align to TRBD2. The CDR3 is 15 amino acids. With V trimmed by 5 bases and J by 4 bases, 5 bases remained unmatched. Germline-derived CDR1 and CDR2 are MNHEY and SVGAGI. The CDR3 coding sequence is TGTGCCAGCAGTCCTACTAGCGGGAGGGGGTACGAGCAGTACGTC. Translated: CASSPTSGRGYEQYV.

Here the CDR3 DNA reads TGTGCCAGCAGTCTAAAACAGGAGAGCACTGAAGCTTTCTTT. As protein: CASSLKQESTEAFF. This chain links TRBV6-5 with TRBJ1-1; weak D call: TRBD1 (5 bases). This CDR3 comprises 14 residues. Germline V gene lookup returns CDR1 MNHEY and CDR2 SVGAGI. V was shortened by 5 bases and J by 4 bases, with 14 bases between the two germline ends.

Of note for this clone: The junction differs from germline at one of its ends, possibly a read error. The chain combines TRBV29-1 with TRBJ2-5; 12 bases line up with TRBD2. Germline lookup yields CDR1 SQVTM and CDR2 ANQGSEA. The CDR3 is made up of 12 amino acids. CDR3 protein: CSVGLAGGPQHF. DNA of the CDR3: TGCAGCGTTGGGCTAGCGGGGGGGCCCCAGCACTTC.

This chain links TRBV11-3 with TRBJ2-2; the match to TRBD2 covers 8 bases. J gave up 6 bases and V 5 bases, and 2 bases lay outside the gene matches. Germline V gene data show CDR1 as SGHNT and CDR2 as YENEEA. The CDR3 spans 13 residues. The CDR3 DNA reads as TGTGCCAGCAGCCCGGGGGGGCCCGGGGAGCTGTTTTTT. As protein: CASSPGGPGELFF.

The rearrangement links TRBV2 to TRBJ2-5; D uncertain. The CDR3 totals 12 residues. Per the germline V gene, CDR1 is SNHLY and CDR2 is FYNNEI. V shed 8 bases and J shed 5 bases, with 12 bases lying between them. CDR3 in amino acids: CASRASGETQYF. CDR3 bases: TGTGCCAGCCGAGCTTCCGGGGAGACCCAGTACTTC.

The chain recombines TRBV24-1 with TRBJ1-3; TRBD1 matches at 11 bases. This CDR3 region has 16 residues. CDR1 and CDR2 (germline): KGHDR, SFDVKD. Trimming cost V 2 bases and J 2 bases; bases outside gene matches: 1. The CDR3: CATSDSGQGAGNTIYF. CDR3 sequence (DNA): TGTGCCACCAGTGATTCGGGACAGGGGGCTGGAAACACCATATATTTT.

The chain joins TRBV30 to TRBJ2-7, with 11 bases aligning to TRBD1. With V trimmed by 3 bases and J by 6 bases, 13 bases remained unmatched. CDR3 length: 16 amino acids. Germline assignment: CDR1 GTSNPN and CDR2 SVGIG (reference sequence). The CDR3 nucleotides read TGTGCCTGGAGCTTCGGACAGGGGGCGCTTGGGGGCGAGCAGTACGTC. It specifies CAWSFGQGALGGEQYV.

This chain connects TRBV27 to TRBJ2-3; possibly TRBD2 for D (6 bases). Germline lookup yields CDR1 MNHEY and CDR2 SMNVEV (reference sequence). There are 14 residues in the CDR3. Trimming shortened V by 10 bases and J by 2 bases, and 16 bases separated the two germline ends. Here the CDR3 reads CATGDGRATDTQYF. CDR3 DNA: TGTGCCACCGGGGACGGGAGAGCCACAGATACGCAGTATTTT.

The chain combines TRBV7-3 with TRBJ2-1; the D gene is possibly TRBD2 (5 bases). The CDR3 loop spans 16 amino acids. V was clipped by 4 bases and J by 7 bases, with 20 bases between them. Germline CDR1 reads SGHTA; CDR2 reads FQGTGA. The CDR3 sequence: CASSSQPGNTRNEQFF. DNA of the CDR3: TGTGCCAGCAGCTCACAACCGGGAAACACCAGGAATGAGCAGTTCTTC.